The count of the clone carrying this T cell receptor beta chain is one. This sample is drawn from a study of blood T cell repertoires in COVID-19. As processed by the authors: Nucleated cell number was recorded as an estimate derived from reference gene primer amplification. The protocol was immunoSEQ multiplex PCR, while the TCRdb copy is restricted to in-frame clones and leaves out a portion. V and J calls and clone size follow that table, whereas D and trimming were derived from the DNA. The table shows more than 85,000 clones, with 84% occurring only once. Germline assignment: CDR1 SGDLS and CDR2 YYNGEE. V lost 3 bases to trimming and J lost 6 bases, with 10 bases between them. The CDR3 sequence is 12 residues long.

The sequenced material came from peripheral blood. This clonotype originated in a man aged 35-49 years with active or convalescent COVID-19. The J gene is TRBJ2-7, the V gene TRBV9, with TRBD1 as a possible D gene (6 bases). CDR3 nucleotide sequence: TGTGCCAGCAGCGCCACAGGGTCCGAGCAGTACTTC. This translates into CASSATGSEQYF.